This TCR beta chain was recovered during a study of Ad26.COV2.S vaccination and SARS-CoV-2 variants. Measured with immunoSEQ multiplex PCR; TCRdb has only the in-frame clones, and not every one. The sample carries about 350,000 clones, approximately 86% recorded once. The sample's treatment: 15 to 20 received Ad26.COV2.S at low or high dose, single or two shots; 5 received placebo; per-sample allocation not given. Day 63 following the first vaccine or placebo injection was when the samples were taken. The CDR3 length is 15 residues. Per germline, CDR1 SNHLY and CDR2 FYNNEI. Trimming cost V 2 bases and J 6 bases, with 14 bases left between them. This clone has just a few counts.

V gene TRBV2 combines with J gene TRBJ1-5; tentative D call: TRBD1 (5 bases). Sequenced material: peripheral blood, taken in a trial of Ad26.COV2.S vaccine versus placebo. The clonotype originates from a person between 18 and 65 years old who received the Ad26.COV2.S COVID-19 vaccine or a placebo. The CDR3 loop is CASSETRGGSQPQHF. The CDR3 nucleotides are TGTGCCAGCAGTGAAACAAGGGGCGGGAGTCAGCCCCAGCATTTT. Based on the CDR3 plus reference TRBV2 and TRBJ1-5, the full variable domain is EPEVTQTPSHQVTQMGQEVILRCVPISNHLYFYWYRQILGQKVEFLVSFYNNEISEKSEIFDDQFSVERPDGSNFTLKIRSTKLEDSAMYFCASSETRGGSQPQHFGDGTRLSIL.